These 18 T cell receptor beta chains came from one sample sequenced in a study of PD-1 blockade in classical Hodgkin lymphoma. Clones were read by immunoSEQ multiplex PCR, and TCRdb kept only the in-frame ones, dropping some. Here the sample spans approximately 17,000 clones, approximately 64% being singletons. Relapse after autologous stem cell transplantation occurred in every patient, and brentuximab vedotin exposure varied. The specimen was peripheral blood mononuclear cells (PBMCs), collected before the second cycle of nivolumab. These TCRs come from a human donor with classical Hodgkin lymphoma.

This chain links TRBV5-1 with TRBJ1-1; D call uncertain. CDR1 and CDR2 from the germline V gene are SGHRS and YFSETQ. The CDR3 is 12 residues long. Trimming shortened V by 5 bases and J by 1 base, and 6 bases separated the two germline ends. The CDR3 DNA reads TGCGCCAGCAGAAGTGAGAACACTGAAGCTTTCTTT. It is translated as CASRSENTEAFF.

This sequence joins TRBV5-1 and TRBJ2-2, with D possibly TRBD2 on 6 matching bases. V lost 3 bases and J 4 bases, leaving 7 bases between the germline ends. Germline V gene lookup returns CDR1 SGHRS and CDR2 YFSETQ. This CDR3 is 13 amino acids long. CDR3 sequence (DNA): TGCGCCAGCAGCTGGAGGGTCACCGGGGAGCTGTTTTTT. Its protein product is CASSWRVTGELFF.

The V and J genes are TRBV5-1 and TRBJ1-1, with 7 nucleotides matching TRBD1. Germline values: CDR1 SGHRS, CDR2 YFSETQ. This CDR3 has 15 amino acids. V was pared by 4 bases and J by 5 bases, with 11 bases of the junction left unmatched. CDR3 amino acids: CASSRGTDLGTEAFF. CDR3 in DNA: TGCGCCAGCAGCCGCGGGACAGACCTGGGAACTGAAGCTTTCTTT.

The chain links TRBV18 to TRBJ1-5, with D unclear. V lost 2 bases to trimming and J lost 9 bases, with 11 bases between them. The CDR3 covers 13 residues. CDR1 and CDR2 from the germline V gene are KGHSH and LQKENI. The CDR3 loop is CASSPGGAGPQHF. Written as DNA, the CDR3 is TGTGCCAGCTCACCAGGCGGCGCCGGGCCCCAGCATTTT.

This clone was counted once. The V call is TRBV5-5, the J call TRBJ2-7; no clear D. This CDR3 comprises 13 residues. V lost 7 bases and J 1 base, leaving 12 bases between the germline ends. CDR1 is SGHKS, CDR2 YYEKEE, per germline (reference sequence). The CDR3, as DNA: TGTGCCAGCGAGAACTGGGCTTCCTACGAGCAGTACTTC. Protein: CASENWASYEQYF.

The CDR3 protein is CASSVDRGEETQYF. CDR3 in DNA: TGTGCCAGCAGCGTAGACCGAGGAGAAGAGACCCAGTACTTC. The chain carries TRBV9 and TRBJ2-5; D is ambiguous. Trimming shortened V by 0 bases and J by 3 bases, and 9 bases separated the two germline ends. The CDR3 runs to 14 residues. The germline V gene encodes CDR1 SGDLS and CDR2 YYNGEE.

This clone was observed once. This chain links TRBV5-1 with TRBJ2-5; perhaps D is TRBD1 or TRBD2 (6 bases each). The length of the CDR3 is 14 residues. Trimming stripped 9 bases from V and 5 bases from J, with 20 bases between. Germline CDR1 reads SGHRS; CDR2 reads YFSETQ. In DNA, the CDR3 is TGCGCCACCGCCCCTTGGGGGGCAGGGGAGACCCAGTACTTC. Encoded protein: CATAPWGAGETQYF.

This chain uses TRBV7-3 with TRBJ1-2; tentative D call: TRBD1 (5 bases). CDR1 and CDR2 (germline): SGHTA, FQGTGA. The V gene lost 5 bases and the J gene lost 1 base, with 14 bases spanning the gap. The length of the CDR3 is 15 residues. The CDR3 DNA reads TGTGCCAGCAGCCCCCAGGGAGGCCTTAACTATGGCTACACCTTC. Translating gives CASSPQGGLNYGYTF. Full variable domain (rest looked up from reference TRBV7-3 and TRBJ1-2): GAGVSQTPSNKVTEKGKYVELRCDPISGHTALYWYRQSLGQGPEFLIYFQGTGAADDSGLPNDRFFAVRPEGSVSTLKIQRTERGDSAVYLCASSPQGGLNYGYTFGSGTRLTVV.

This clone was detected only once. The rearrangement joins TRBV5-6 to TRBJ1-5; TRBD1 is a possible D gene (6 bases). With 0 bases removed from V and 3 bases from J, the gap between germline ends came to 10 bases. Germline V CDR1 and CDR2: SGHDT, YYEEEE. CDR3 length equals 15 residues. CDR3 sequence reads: CASSLADSLNQPQHF. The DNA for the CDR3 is TGTGCCAGCAGCTTGGCGGACAGCCTCAATCAGCCCCAGCATTTT.

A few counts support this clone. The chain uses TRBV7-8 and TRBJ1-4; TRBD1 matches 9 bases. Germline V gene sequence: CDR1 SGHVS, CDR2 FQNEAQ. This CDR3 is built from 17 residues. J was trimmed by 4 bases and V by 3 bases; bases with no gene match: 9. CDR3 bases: TGTGCCAGCAGCTTTAACCGGGACAGGGCTCATAATGAAAAACTGTTTTTT. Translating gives CASSFNRDRAHNEKLFF. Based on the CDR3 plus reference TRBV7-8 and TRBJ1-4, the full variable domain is GAGVSQSPRYKVAKRGQDVALRCDPISGHVSLFWYQQALGQGPEFLTYFQNEAQLDKSGLPSDRFFAERPEGSVSTLKIQRTQQEDSAVYLCASSFNRDRAHNEKLFFGSGTQLSVL.

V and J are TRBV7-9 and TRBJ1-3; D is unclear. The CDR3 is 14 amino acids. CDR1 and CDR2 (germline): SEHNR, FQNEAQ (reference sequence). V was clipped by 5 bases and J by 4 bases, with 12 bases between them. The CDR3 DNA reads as TGTGCCAGCAGCGTGAGGGAGTACGGAAACACCATATATTTT. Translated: CASSVREYGNTIYF.

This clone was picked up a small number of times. CDR3: CASSPDYGGSPLHF. CDR3 DNA sequence: TGTGCCAGCAGTCCAGACTATGGTGGTTCACCCCTCCACTTT. The chain carries TRBV27 and TRBJ1-6; no clear D. V shed 5 bases and J shed 9 bases, with 14 bases lying between them. This CDR3 contains 14 residues. Germline V gene lookup returns CDR1 MNHEY and CDR2 SMNVEV (reference sequence).

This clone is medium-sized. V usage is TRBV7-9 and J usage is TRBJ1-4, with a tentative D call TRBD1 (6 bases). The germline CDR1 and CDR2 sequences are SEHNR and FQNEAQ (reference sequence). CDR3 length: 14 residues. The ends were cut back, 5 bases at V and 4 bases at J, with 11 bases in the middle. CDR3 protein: CASSEGQYNEKLFF. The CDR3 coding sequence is TGTGCCAGCAGCGAAGGACAGTATAATGAAAAACTGTTTTTT.

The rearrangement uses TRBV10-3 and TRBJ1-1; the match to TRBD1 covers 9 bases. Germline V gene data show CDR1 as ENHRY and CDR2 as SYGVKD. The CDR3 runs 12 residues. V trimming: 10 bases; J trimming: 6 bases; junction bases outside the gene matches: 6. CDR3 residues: CATSTGGAEAFF. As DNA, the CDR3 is TGTGCCACTTCGACAGGGGGGGCTGAAGCTTTCTTT.

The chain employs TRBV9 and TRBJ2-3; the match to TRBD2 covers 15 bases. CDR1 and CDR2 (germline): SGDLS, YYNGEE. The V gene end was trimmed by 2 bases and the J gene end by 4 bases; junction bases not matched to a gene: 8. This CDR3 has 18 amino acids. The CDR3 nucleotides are TGTGCCAGCAGCGTGGACACGGGACTAGCGGGAGGCGCAGATACGCAGTATTTT. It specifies CASSVDTGLAGGADTQYF.

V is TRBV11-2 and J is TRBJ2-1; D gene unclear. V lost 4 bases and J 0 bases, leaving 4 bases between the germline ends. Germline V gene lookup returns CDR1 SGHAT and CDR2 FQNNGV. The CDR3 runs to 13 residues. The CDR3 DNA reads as TGTGCCAGCAGCTCCTTCTCCTACAATGAGCAGTTCTTC. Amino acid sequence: CASSSFSYNEQFF.

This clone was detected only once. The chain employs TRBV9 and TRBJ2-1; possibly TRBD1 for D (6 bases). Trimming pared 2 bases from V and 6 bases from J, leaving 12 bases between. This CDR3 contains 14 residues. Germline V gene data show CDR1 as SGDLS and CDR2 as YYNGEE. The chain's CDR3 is CASSVRGDINEQFF. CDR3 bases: TGTGCCAGCAGCGTCAGGGGAGACATCAATGAGCAGTTCTTC.

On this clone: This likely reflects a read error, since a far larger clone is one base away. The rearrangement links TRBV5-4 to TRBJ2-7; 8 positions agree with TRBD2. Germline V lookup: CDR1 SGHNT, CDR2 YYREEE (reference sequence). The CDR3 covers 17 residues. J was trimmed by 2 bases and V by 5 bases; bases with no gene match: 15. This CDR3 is CASSPGDTSGRPYEQYF. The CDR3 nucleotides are TGTGCCAGCAGTCCGGGGGATACCAGCGGGAGACCCTACGAGCAGTACTTC.